This T cell receptor (beta chain) was profiled in a study of shared clonotypes between healthy human individuals. Study in general: Contributing individuals were a couple of females and three males aged 18 to 49. Broader study findings: Larger estimated richness was generally recorded for naive subsets relative to memory subsets. Clonotype sharing among the donors was expected to vary with sequencing depth. Apart from blood, nothing was sampled; tissue repertoires likely differ.

The CDR3 runs 14 residues. V gave up 2 bases and J gave up 1 base; unmatched junction bases: 1. Looked up from germline, CDR1 is MNHEY and CDR2 is SVGAGI. Naive CD8 cells comprised CD45RO-negative, CCR7-positively selected cells, excluding terminally differentiated effector memory CD45RA+ cells. Sequencing used immunoSEQ multiplex PCR; TCRdb keeps in-frame clones, though not all of them. This table has under 700,000 clones, around 95% appearing once. Details on this clone: Its antigen is not known.

V and J are TRBV6-5 and TRBJ1-1; 7 bases are a match to TRBD1. The sequencing input was naive CD8+ T cells sorted from blood. The receptor comes from a woman younger than 45 in good health. Written as DNA, the CDR3 is TGTGCCAGCAGTTACGGACAGGCGAACACTGAAGCTTTCTTT. This sequence encodes CASSYGQANTEAFF.